This T cell receptor (beta chain) was documented in a study of T cells in Graves' hyperthyroidism and ophthalmopathy (dated by TCRdb to about 2019). A note on the overall study: Peripheral blood samples were taken at the time of initial diagnosis, prior to any treatment. To identify distinguishing TCR V-J signatures, a discovery cohort of around 98 patients was used, comprising some 43 with Graves' ophthalmopathy and some 57 with stable Graves' hyperthyroidism. Prospective prediction of ophthalmopathy was tested in an independent validation cohort consisting of 18 hyperthyroidism patients and more than 15 patients who later progressed to ophthalmopathy. For training and testing, the 100 or so patients in the discovery cohort were randomly divided in a 7:3 ratio. The study also compared thyroid tissue and blood T-cell repertoires from about six Graves' hyperthyroidism patients. After sampling, hyperthyroidism patients received methimazole starting at 30 mg daily, and ophthalmopathy patients received high-dose intravenous methylprednisolone. According to the paper, TCR Vbeta CDR3 sequencing was carried out on about 140 peripheral blood samples, which came from about 45 ophthalmopathy, about 75 hyperthyroidism and approximately 17 progressor patients.

Hyperthyroidism patients were newly diagnosed, had a disease duration of under 2 months, and were aged 18 to 65 years. The study excluded patients with uncontrolled infections, other autoimmune diseases, pregnancy or lactation. Diagnoses were established on the basis of clinical symptoms, serum thyroxine and TRAb, thyroid ultrasound, and orbital computed tomography. Blood from progressor patients was drawn when they were first diagnosed with hyperthyroidism, before any ophthalmopathy symptoms appeared. Ficoll-Paque density gradient centrifugation was used to isolate PBMCs from approximately 10 ml of fresh peripheral blood. Progressor patients were defined as those initially diagnosed with Graves' hyperthyroidism in whom ophthalmopathy developed during follow-up. Total RNA was extracted using Trizol reagent, and RNA quality was assessed on an Agilent 2100 Bioanalyzer. This clonotype has at least ten counts. The antigen this receptor binds is unknown. No quality values exist for individual bases; no much larger clone is one base distant.

CDR1 and CDR2, per the germline V gene, are MNHNS and SASEGT. Trimmed from V: 7 bases; trimmed from J: 3 bases; junction bases lacking a gene match: 7. Taken from cysteine to phenylalanine, the CDR3 has 15 residues. Of all the DNA, just the CDR3 is kept, 45 bases in frame from base 1. The TCR beta CDR3 regions were amplified from the RNA transcripts. The first round of RT-PCR for the TCR CDR3 was performed with the HTBI primer set and the Qiagen OneStep RT-PCR kit. Libraries were constructed in a second round of multiplex PCR, after which size selection and purification were performed. Libraries were sequenced paired-end with 100 bp reads on an Illumina HiSeq2000. From the authors' description of their analysis: SOAPnuke was used to process the raw data, removing reads that contained adapters or uncalled bases, had a mean Phred below 15, or lacked an exact match to the constant primer or identifier. High-quality paired reads were merged using COPE v1.2.5, and each unique nucleotide sequence was defined as a clonotype. MiTCR v1.1 was used to align clonotypes to the IMGT TRBV, TRBD and TRBJ reference segments. The analysis included only V-J combinations with a frequency above 0.0001, which together covered approximately 99% of the repertoires. The TCS score was defined as F50 (clonal expansion) divided by E x V (chaos), with BLOSUM62-based TCRdist calculated between CDR3 peptides within each V-J. Welch's t-statistics and random forest reduced around 550 V-J features to 13, which were used in a naive Bayes classifier (R e1071). TCRdb applied fastp at Q25 and MiXCR to the public reads, then kept only in-frame beta chains. Rows with a matching CDR3 protein are joined into one entry that keeps the most common DNA and genes. TCRdb assigned the V and J calls; the authors' analysis was not used. The sample records under 750,000 distinct CDR3 sequences, roughly a sixth of which are singletons. The ten most abundant clones make up 16% of the sample.

Paper-wide results and their limitations: Most expanded thyroid clonotypes (frequency above 0.001) were also detected in blood, a finding suggesting that blood repertoires may reflect thyroid immune responses. No statistical method was used to set the sample size in advance, and investigators knew the group allocation. During validation, the model predicted progression to ophthalmopathy a median of approximately 6 months ahead of onset, with 70.59% sensitivity and around 72% specificity. Ophthalmopathy was separated from stable hyperthyroidism by a 13 V-J signature model, with around 90% sensitivity and about 81% specificity obtained in cross-validation and 80%/75% obtained in testing.

The sequenced sample consisted of blood. This receptor was taken from a woman aged 50 to 65 with Graves' hyperthyroidism that later progressed to Graves' ophthalmopathy. The chain was built from TRBV6-1 and TRBJ2-1; TRBD2 agrees with 9 junctional bases. The bases are TGTGCCAGCATGCCGGGACTAGCCATCTACAATGAGCAGTTCTTC. Translated, this is CASMPGLAIYNEQFF.